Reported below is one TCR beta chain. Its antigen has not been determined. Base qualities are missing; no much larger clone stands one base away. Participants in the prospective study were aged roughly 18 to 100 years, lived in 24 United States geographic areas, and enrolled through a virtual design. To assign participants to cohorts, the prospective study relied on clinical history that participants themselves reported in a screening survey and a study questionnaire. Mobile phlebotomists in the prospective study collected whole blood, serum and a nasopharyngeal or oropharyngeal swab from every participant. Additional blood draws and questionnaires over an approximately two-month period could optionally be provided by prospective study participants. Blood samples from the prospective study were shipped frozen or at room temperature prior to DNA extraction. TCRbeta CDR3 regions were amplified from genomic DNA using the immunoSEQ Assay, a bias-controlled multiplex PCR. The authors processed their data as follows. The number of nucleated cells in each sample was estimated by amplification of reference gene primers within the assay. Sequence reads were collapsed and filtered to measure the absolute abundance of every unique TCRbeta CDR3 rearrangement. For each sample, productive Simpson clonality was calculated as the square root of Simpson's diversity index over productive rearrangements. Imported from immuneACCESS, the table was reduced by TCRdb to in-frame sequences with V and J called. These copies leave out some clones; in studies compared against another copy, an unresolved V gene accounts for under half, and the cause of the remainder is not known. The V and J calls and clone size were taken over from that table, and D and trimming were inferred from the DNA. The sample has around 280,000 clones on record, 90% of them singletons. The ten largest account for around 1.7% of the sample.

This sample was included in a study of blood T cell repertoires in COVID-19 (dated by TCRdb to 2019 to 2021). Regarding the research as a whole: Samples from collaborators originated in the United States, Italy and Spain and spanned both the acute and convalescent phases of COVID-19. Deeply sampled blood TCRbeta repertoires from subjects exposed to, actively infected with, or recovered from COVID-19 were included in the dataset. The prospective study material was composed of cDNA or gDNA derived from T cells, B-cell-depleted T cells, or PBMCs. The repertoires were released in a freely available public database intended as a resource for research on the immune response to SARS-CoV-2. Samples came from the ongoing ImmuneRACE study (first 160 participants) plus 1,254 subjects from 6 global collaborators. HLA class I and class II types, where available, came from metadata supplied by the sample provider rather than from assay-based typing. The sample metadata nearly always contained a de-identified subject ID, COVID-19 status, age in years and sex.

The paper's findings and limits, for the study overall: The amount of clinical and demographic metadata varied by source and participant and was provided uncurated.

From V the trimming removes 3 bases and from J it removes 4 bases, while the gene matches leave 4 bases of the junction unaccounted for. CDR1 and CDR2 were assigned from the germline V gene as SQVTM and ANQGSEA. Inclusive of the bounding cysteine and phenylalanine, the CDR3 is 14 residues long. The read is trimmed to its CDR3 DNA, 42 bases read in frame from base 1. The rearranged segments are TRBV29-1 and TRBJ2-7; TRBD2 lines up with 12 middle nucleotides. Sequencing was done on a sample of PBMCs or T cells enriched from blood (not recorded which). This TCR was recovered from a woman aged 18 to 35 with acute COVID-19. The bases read TGCAGCGTTGAGGGTCTAGCGGGAGGGTACGAGCAGTACTTC. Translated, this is CSVEGLAGGYEQYF.